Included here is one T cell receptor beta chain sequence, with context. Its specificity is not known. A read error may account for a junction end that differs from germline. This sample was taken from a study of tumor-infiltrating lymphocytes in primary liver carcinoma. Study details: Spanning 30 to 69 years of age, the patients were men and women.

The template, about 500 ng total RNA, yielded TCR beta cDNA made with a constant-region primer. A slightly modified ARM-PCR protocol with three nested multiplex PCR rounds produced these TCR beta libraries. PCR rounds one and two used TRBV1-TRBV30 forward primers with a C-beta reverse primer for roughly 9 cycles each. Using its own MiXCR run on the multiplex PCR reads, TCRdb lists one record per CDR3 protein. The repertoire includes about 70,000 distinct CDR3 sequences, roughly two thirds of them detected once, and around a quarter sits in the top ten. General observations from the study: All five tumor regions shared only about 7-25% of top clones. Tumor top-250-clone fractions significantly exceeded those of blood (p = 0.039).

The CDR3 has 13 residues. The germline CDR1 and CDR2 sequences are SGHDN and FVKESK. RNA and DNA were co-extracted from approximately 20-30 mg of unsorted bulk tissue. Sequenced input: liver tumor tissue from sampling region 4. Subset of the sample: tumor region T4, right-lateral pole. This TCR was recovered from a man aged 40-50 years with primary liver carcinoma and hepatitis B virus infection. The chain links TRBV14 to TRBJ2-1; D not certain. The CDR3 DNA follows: TGTGGCAGCAGTCATAAGTCCTACAATGAGCAGTTCTTC. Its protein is CGSSHKSYNEQFF.